This T cell receptor (beta chain) came from a study of T cell repertoires in cytomegalovirus infection. As for the study in general: Public TCR beta signatures indicated both CMV infection and matching HLA type. Study results and caveats: There were carriers of CMV plus the relevant HLA, and cumulative public TCR beta family frequency identified them. The study found HLA-C-restricted CMV-specific TCR beta clonotypes dominating the ex vivo response.

Germline CDR1 reads SGHTA; CDR2 reads FQGTGA. V dropped 5 bases and J dropped 8 bases, with 21 bases sitting between them. CDR3 length equals 15 residues. This clonotype has ten or more counts. Its antigen remains unknown. TCRdb redid the calling of the reads with MiXCR, one entry per CDR3 protein. Altogether approximately 320,000 distinct CDR3 sequences are present, 9.5% being singletons, with the ten largest covering roughly 4%. Material: PBMCs. The chain has TRBV7-3 and TRBJ1-1, with a possible D match to TRBD1 (5 bases). This sequence originates from a human donor in good health (CMV status not recorded). Some clones in this sample may be carry-over from other donors' samples. CDR3 residues: CASSLQGRSRGEAFF. CDR3 bases: TGTGCCAGCAGCCTCCAGGGACGGTCGAGGGGAGAAGCTTTCTTT.